The entry below describes one T cell receptor (beta chain). The source of the sample is a study of blood T cell repertoires in COVID-19. Clones were sequenced by immunoSEQ multiplex PCR, and TCRdb holds only the in-frame ones, with some missing. In the table there are about 360,000 clones, approximately 86% of which are singletons. CDR3 size: 16 residues. Per germline, CDR1 MDHEN and CDR2 SYDVKM. V lost 3 bases, J lost 10 bases, and 13 bases stayed unmatched. Material for sequencing was peripheral blood. The chain has TRBV28 and TRBJ2-1; the match to TRBD2 covers 9 bases. This receptor was obtained from a human donor in a cohort sampled during active COVID-19. The CDR3 sequence is CASSFSYGGRANEQFF. The CDR3 DNA sequence: TGTGCCAGCAGTTTTTCCTATGGCGGGAGGGCCAACGAGCAGTTCTTC.